This TCR beta chain was obtained from a study of vaccination effects on CD4 cells after COVID-19. In the study overall: Post-vaccine sampling took place a median of 72 days after the second dose.

Germline CDR1 and CDR2: MNHNS and SASEGT. V was shortened by 3 bases and J by 5 bases, with 7 bases between the two germline ends. CDR3 size: 12 residues. The ViraFEST assay expanded antigen-specific CD4+ T cells with viral peptide pools before sequencing. Subsequent to less than 13 days of culture, CD4+ T cells were isolated. Participants received two doses of either the BNT162b2 or mRNA-1273 vaccine. None of the vaccinated had previously contracted SARS-CoV-2, and their nucleocapsid antibodies tested negative. Approximately 2.1 million PBMC were placed in each well, which was supplemented with 10 IU/ml IL-2 and around 9.4 ug/ml peptides. On day 3 and again on day 7, half the medium was replaced with IL-2 medium. Libraries were prepared by immunoSEQ multiplex PCR; TCRdb keeps only in-frame clonotypes and omits some of them. The table has 70,000 to 95,000 clones, around four fifths seen once. Worth noting for this clone: Its antigen is not identified.

The sequenced sample was CD4+ T cells from PBMCs cultured with HCoV-OC43 spike peptides, obtained after COVID-19 vaccination. Stated subset: HCoV-OC43 spike overlapping peptide pool stimulation. The chain carries TRBV6-1 and TRBJ1-2, with D maybe TRBD1 (5 bases). The receptor was isolated from a human donor who received a COVID-19 vaccine. The CDR3, as DNA: TGTGCCAGCAGTGAGGGGCTGTATGGCTACACCTTC. It specifies CASSEGLYGYTF.